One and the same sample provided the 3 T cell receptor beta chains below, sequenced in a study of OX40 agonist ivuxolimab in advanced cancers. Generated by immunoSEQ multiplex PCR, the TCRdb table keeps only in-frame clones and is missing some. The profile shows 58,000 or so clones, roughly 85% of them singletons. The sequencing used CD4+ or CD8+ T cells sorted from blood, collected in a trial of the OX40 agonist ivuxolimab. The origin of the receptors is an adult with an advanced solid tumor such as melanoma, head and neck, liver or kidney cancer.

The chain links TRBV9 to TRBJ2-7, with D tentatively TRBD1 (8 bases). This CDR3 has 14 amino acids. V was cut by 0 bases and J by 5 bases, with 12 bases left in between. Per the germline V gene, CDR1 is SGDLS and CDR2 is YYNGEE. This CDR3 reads CASSVEQGGHEQYF. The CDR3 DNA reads TGTGCCAGCAGCGTAGAACAGGGGGGGCACGAGCAGTACTTC.

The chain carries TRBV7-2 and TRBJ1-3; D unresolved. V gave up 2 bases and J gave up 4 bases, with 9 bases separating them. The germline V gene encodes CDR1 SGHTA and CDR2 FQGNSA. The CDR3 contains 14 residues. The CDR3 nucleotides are TGTGCCAGCAGCTTAAGTTCAGGCGGAAACACCATATATTTT. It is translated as CASSLSSGGNTIYF.

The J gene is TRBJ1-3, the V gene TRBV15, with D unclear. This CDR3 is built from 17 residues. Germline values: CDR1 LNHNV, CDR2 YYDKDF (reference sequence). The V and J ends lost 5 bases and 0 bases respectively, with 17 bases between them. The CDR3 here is CATSLSVGFNSGNTIYF. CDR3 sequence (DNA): TGTGCCACCAGCCTTTCGGTGGGTTTTAACTCTGGAAACACCATATATTTT.